The 30 T cell receptor beta chains below come from one sample, sequenced in a study of blood T cell repertoires in COVID-19. Clones were read by immunoSEQ multiplex PCR, and TCRdb kept only the in-frame ones, dropping some. Of tens of thousands of clones in the sample, about 90% were seen once. Sequenced material: peripheral blood. The receptors here all came from a man in his 60s with acute or convalescent COVID-19.

The chain couples TRBV19 to TRBJ1-1; 11 positions match TRBD1. The V gene end was trimmed by 6 bases and the J gene end by 4 bases; junction bases not matched to a gene: 13. Germline CDR1 is LNHDA and CDR2 is SQIVND (reference sequence). The CDR3 consists of 17 residues. The CDR3 reads CASSLIRGQGASTEAFF. Here the CDR3 DNA reads TGTGCCAGTAGCCTAATCCGAGGACAGGGGGCGAGCACTGAAGCTTTCTTT.

The chain has TRBV7-9 and TRBJ2-1, with 11 bases that match TRBD1. The germline CDR1 and CDR2 sequences are SEHNR and FQNEAQ (reference sequence). Trimming took 5 bases from V and 8 from J; bases not matched to a gene: 11. The CDR3 is made up of 16 amino acids. The CDR3 DNA is TGTGCCAGCAGCCCGGCCGGGACAGGGGGAGTCGATGAGCAGTTCTTC. Protein sequence: CASSPAGTGGVDEQFF.

The sample holds a few counts of this clone. The chain combines TRBV6-5 with TRBJ1-3; D may be TRBD1 (5 bases). This CDR3 contains 16 residues. Germline V gene data show CDR1 as MNHEY and CDR2 as SVGAGI. Between the trimmed V and J ends, which lost 0 bases and 4 bases, there was a span of 13 bases. In DNA form, the CDR3 reads TGTGCCAGCAGTTACTCCGGGGGGTTAATAGGAAACACCATATATTTT. It is translated as CASSYSGGLIGNTIYF.

This chain links TRBV29-1 with TRBJ2-5; TRBD1 matches at 11 bases. J was trimmed by 8 bases and V by 7 bases; bases with no gene match: 6. The germline V gene has CDR1 SQVTM and CDR2 ANQGSEA. The CDR3 sequence is 12 residues long. The CDR3 bases are TGCAGCGCAAGGACAGGGGGCGAAACCCAGTACTTC. Translated: CSARTGGETQYF.

The chain uses TRBV5-1 and TRBJ2-1; TRBD2 matches at 13 bases. This CDR3 has 16 residues. Germline V gene sequence: CDR1 SGHRS, CDR2 YFSETQ. Trimming cost V 4 bases and J 9 bases; bases outside gene matches: 10. The DNA of the CDR3 is TGCGCCAGCAGCCCCGGGACTAGCGGGATGGGGGGTGAGCAGTTCTTC. Encoded protein: CASSPGTSGMGGEQFF.

The chain links TRBV5-1 to TRBJ2-2, with D tentatively TRBD2 (6 bases). This CDR3 has 14 amino acids. The V gene's germline CDR1 is SGHRS and CDR2 YFSETQ. V dropped 2 bases and J dropped 1 base, with 6 bases sitting between them. The CDR3 spells CASSFGGNTGELFF. As DNA, the CDR3 is TGCGCCAGCAGCTTCGGGGGGAACACCGGGGAGCTGTTTTTT. Based on the CDR3 plus reference TRBV5-1 and TRBJ2-2, the full variable domain is KAGVTQTPRYLIKTRGQQVTLSCSPISGHRSVSWYQQTPGQGLQFLFEYFSETQRNKGNFPGRFSGRQFSNSRSEMNVSTLELGDSALYLCASSFGGNTGELFFGEGSRLTVL.

In its sample, this clone was seen once. The gene calls are TRBV28 and TRBJ2-7; D unclear. The CDR3 runs 14 residues. The V gene lost 3 bases and the J gene lost 2 bases, with 11 bases spanning the gap. Germline-derived CDR1 and CDR2 are MDHEN and SYDVKM. This CDR3 is CASSFGAVPYEQYF. In nucleotides, the CDR3 is TGTGCCAGCAGTTTCGGAGCCGTACCCTACGAGCAGTACTTC.

The chain links TRBV4-1 to TRBJ2-7; 11 bases match TRBD2. The CDR3 has 17 amino acids. Trimming at V came to 0 bases and at J to 3 bases, leaving 7 bases not matched to a gene. Germline V lookup: CDR1 MGHRA, CDR2 YSYEKL. The CDR3 sequence is CASSQDPRGLAVYEQYF. The CDR3 DNA reads as TGCGCCAGCAGCCAAGATCCTAGGGGACTAGCGGTCTACGAGCAGTACTTC.

CDR3 loop: CASSGSRREGSTDTQYF. In DNA form, the CDR3 reads TGTGCCAGCAGCGGTAGCAGAAGGGAGGGTAGCACAGATACGCAGTATTTT. The chain links TRBV9 to TRBJ2-3; TRBD2 matches at 7 bases. The J segment lost 0 bases and the V segment lost 3 bases, leaving 10 bases of the junction unmatched. The CDR3 is made up of 17 amino acids. Germline CDR1 is SGDLS and CDR2 is YYNGEE.

This chain connects TRBV4-2 to TRBJ2-3; 7 nucleotides match TRBD1. The CDR3 extends over 16 amino acids. Germline loops: CDR1 LGHNA, CDR2 YNFKEQ. Losses at the gene ends were 2 bases for V and 4 bases for J; bases not matched to a gene: 9. CDR3 sequence (DNA): TGTGCCAGCAGCCAAAAGGGGGCAGGTCCAGCAGATACGCAGTATTTT. The encoded protein is CASSQKGAGPADTQYF.

This rearrangement joins TRBV28 to TRBJ1-2, with unresolved D. The CDR3 covers 13 residues. V was shortened by 3 bases and J by 4 bases, with 9 bases between the two germline ends. In germline, CDR1 is MDHEN, CDR2 SYDVKM. CDR3 in amino acids: CASSFVKSYGYTF. Here the CDR3 DNA reads TGTGCCAGCAGTTTTGTTAAGAGCTATGGCTACACCTTC.

Only one count was recorded for this clone. This rearrangement joins TRBV3-1 (or the pseudogene TRBV3-2) to TRBJ2-4, with D maybe TRBD2 (6 bases). V lost 5 bases and J lost 1, with 12 bases in between. This CDR3 has 15 residues. CDR1 and CDR2 from the germline V gene are LGHDT and YNNKEL (reference sequence). CDR3 DNA sequence: TGTGCCAGCAGCAATACTAGCCCGGCCAAAAACATTCAGTACTTC. As protein: CASSNTSPAKNIQYF.

This sequence joins TRBV2 and TRBJ1-1, with D perhaps matching TRBD1 (5 bases). Germline assignment: CDR1 SNHLY and CDR2 FYNNEI. CDR3 size: 13 residues. Between the trimmed V and J ends, which lost 11 bases and 1 base, there was a span of 14 bases. In DNA, the CDR3 is TGTGCCGTCGACAGTCCCGGGAACACTGAAGCTTTCTTT. As protein: CAVDSPGNTEAFF.

J is TRBJ2-1 and V is TRBV30; 7 bases agree with TRBD2. Germline CDR1 and CDR2: GTSNPN and SVGIG (reference sequence). The J segment lost 9 bases and the V segment lost 5 bases, leaving 16 bases of the junction unmatched. CDR3 length: 15 amino acids. CDR3 nucleotides: TGTGCCTGGGGACCTCGGACTAGGCCCAGGACTGAGCAGTTCTTC. This encodes CAWGPRTRPRTEQFF.

This chain joins TRBV19 and TRBJ1-5; possibly TRBD1 for D (5 bases). This CDR3 has 17 residues. CDR1 LNHDA and CDR2 SQIVND come from the germline V gene (reference sequence). V was cut by 5 bases and J by 1 base, with 18 bases left in between. The CDR3 region has the DNA TGTGCCAGTAGTCCCATGCCAGGGCGCTTCAGCAATCAGCCCCAGCATTTT. This gives the protein CASSPMPGRFSNQPQHF.

The V and J genes are TRBV20-1 and TRBJ1-2; no clear D gene. This CDR3 has 15 amino acids. Trimming shortened V by 3 bases and J by 8 bases, and 22 bases separated the two germline ends. Germline loops: CDR1 DFQATT, CDR2 SNEGSKA (reference sequence). CDR3 region: CSASLSSTGPGGYTF. The CDR3 DNA follows: TGCAGTGCTAGTTTATCGTCGACGGGCCCGGGAGGCTACACCTTC.

The V and J genes are TRBV5-4 and TRBJ2-3; TRBD2 aligns across 8 bases. Germline V gene sequence: CDR1 SGHNT, CDR2 YYREEE (reference sequence). The CDR3 spans 17 residues. V lost 4 bases and J lost 3; bases outside the gene matches: 13. In DNA form, the CDR3 reads TGTGCCAGCAGCCCGTTGGCCCTTAGCGGGGTTACAGATACGCAGTATTTT. It translates to CASSPLALSGVTDTQYF.

V is TRBV3-1 (or the pseudogene TRBV3-2) and J is TRBJ1-6; 7 bases are a match to TRBD1. With 6 bases clipped from V and 10 bases from J, the junction kept 9 bases outside the gene matches. CDR1 LGHDT and CDR2 YNNKEL come from the germline V gene (reference sequence). This CDR3 comprises 14 residues. CDR3 nucleotides: TGTGCCAGCAGTCCCTCGACAGGGCGATCACCCCTCCACTTT. Translation: CASSPSTGRSPLHF.

In nucleotides, the CDR3 is TGTGCCAGTAGTCCCCGGACAGGGTGGGGTAGGACTGAAGCTTTCTTT. It specifies CASSPRTGWGRTEAFF. The rearrangement links TRBV19 to TRBJ1-1; 8 nucleotides match TRBD1. The germline V gene encodes CDR1 LNHDA and CDR2 SQIVND (reference sequence). Trimming removed 5 bases from V and 5 bases from J; junction bases left unmatched: 13. CDR3 length: 16 residues.

This clone was recorded only once. The V gene is TRBV20-1, the J gene TRBJ2-3; 10 nucleotides line up with TRBD2. Germline V gene lookup returns CDR1 DFQATT and CDR2 SNEGSKA (reference sequence). This CDR3 is built from 11 residues. The ends lost 7 bases at V and 9 bases at J; junction bases unmatched: 4. CDR3 sequence reads: CSGQREGTQYF. The CDR3 nucleotides are TGCAGTGGGCAGCGGGAGGGGACGCAGTATTTT.

CDR3 sequence reads: CASSPRGGGPGGYTF. In DNA, the CDR3 is TGTGCCAGCAGCCCGAGGGGCGGGGGGCCGGGCGGCTACACCTTC. The chain combines TRBV7-3 with TRBJ1-2; D perhaps matches TRBD1 (6 bases). The CDR3 length is 15 residues. V lost 5 bases to trimming and J lost 8 bases, with 21 bases between them. The V gene's germline CDR1 is SGHTA and CDR2 FQGTGA.

This clone appeared a single time. The CDR3 loop is CASSPQSPLHF. The CDR3 DNA is TGTGCCAGCAGCCCACAGTCACCCCTCCACTTT. The genes are TRBV6-6 and TRBJ1-6; unclear D gene. Germline CDR1 reads MNHNY; CDR2 reads SVGAGI (reference sequence). The CDR3 covers 11 residues. Trimming removed 6 bases at V and 10 bases at J, with 7 bases between.

The V and J genes are TRBV9 and TRBJ1-6; perhaps TRBD1 as D (6 bases). This CDR3 is built from 18 residues. CDR1 is SGDLS, CDR2 YYNGEE, per germline. V dropped 3 bases and J dropped 0 bases, with 16 bases sitting between them. CDR3 sequence: CASSAPRGGSSYNSPLHF. In DNA form, the CDR3 reads TGTGCCAGCAGCGCCCCAAGGGGGGGGAGCTCCTATAATTCACCCCTCCACTTT.

There are a few counts of this clone. The rearrangement uses TRBV3-1 (or the pseudogene TRBV3-2) and TRBJ1-6; weak D call: TRBD1 (5 bases). The CDR3 covers 14 residues. The ends were cut back, 4 bases at V and 4 bases at J, with 8 bases in the middle. The V gene's germline CDR1 is LGHDT and CDR2 YNNKEL (reference sequence). Here the CDR3 reads CASSPTVYNSPLHF. Written as DNA, the CDR3 is TGTGCCAGCAGCCCGACAGTGTATAATTCACCCCTCCACTTT.

CDR3 residues: CASSSPLPHGLAGSGANVLTF. CDR3 nucleotide sequence: TGTGCCAGTAGTAGCCCCCTCCCCCATGGACTAGCGGGATCGGGGGCCAACGTCCTGACTTTC. The chain joins TRBV19 to TRBJ2-6; TRBD2 aligns across 12 bases. After removal of 4 bases from V and 4 bases from J, the junction contained 17 bases not matched to a gene. CDR1 and CDR2 from the germline V gene are LNHDA and SQIVND (reference sequence). The CDR3 loop spans 21 amino acids.

This rearrangement joins TRBV25-1 to TRBJ2-4; D remains unclear. The V end was cut by 4 bases, the J end by 0 bases, with 13 bases between. From germline, CDR1 is MGHDK and CDR2 SYGVNS. The CDR3 is 16 amino acids. The CDR3 spells CASSAQSILAKNIQYF. The CDR3 coding sequence is TGTGCCAGCAGTGCACAGAGTATACTAGCCAAAAACATTCAGTACTTC.

This clone was detected only once. The V and J genes are TRBV11-3 and TRBJ2-3; 9 positions match TRBD1. The junction had 9 bases not matched to a gene; V was cut back by 5 bases and J by 3 bases. The CDR3 is 16 amino acids. In germline, CDR1 is SGHNT, CDR2 YENEEA. The CDR3 loop is CASSAGTGSRTDTQYF. CDR3 in DNA: TGTGCCAGCAGCGCCGGGACAGGGTCGAGGACAGATACGCAGTATTTT.

This rearrangement joins TRBV7-2 to TRBJ2-7; the D is unclear. The germline V gene encodes CDR1 SGHTA and CDR2 FQGNSA. V shed 0 bases and J shed 0 bases, with 9 bases lying between them. This CDR3 comprises 15 residues. The DNA of the CDR3 is TGTGCCAGCAGCTTAGCTTCAGGTCCCTCCTACGAGCAGTACTTC. Encoded protein: CASSLASGPSYEQYF.

The CDR3 DNA follows: TGCAGCGTTGAATCGGGAGACTCCTACGAGCAGTACTTC. Translating gives CSVESGDSYEQYF. The chain has TRBV29-1 and TRBJ2-7; weak D call: TRBD2 (6 bases). CDR3 length equals 13 residues. Germline V gene lookup returns CDR1 SQVTM and CDR2 ANQGSEA. The ends were cut back, 2 bases at V and 0 bases at J, with 8 bases in the middle.

The chain is built from TRBV27 and TRBJ1-2; no firm D call. The V and J ends lost 0 bases and 4 bases respectively, with 12 bases between them. This CDR3 has 15 amino acids. CDR1 is MNHEY, CDR2 SMNVEV, per germline (reference sequence). The CDR3 is CASSLSYTGSYGYTF. The CDR3 nucleotides read TGTGCCAGCAGTTTATCGTATACGGGGAGCTATGGCTACACCTTC.